This TCR beta chain was captured in a study of early T cells in non-severe SARS-CoV-2 infection. As for the study in general: Sequenced material consisted of bulk RNA (from unsorted whole blood), and chains were unpaired. General study findings and limits: Private and CD4 specificities were missed by VDJdb matching, which favored anti-spike CD8 responses.

Unique molecular identifier tags were affixed to discrete cDNA molecules. MiXCR, applied by TCRdb to the 5' RACE reads, yields one record per CDR3 protein. The sample includes 25,000 to 35,000 distinct CDR3 sequences, 4.6% of them seen just once. The CDR3 has 13 residues. Trimming left V 5 bases short and J 9 bases short, with 14 bases between. Germline V gene lookup returns CDR1 SEHNR and CDR2 FQNEAQ (reference sequence). At least ten counts were recorded for this clonotype. Its specificity is unknown. The receptor comes from an adult who was a healthcare worker with PCR-confirmed SARS-CoV-2 infection or an uninfected control (not recorded which). The J gene is TRBJ2-1, the V gene TRBV7-9, with D possibly matching TRBD1 (5 bases). Sequencing used whole blood, obtained at baseline. CDR3 in DNA: TGTGCCAGCAGCCCCCAGGGATCGGTTGAGCAGTTCTTC. Its translation: CASSPQGSVEQFF.